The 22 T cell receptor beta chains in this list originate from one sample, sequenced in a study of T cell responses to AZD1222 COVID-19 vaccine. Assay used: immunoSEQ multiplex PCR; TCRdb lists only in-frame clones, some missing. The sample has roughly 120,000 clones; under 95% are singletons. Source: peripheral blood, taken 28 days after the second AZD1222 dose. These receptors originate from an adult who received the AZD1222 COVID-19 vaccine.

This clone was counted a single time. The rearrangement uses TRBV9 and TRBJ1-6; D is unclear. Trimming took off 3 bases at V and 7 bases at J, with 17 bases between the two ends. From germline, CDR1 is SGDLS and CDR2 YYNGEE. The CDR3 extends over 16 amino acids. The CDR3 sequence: CASSGGRRLENSPLHF. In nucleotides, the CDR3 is TGTGCCAGCAGCGGCGGCAGGAGACTAGAGAATTCACCCCTCCACTTT. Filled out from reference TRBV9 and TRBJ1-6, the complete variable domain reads DSGVTQTPKHLITATGQRVTLRCSPRSGDLSVYWYQQSLDQGLQFLIQYYNGEERAKGNILERFSAQQFPDLHSELNLSSLELGDSALYFCASSGGRRLENSPLHFGNGTRLTVT.

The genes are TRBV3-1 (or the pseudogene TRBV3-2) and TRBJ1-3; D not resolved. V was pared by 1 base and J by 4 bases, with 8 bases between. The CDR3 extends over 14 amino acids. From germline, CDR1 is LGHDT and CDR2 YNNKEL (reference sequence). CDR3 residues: CASSQGFRGNTIYF. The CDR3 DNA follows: TGTGCCAGCAGCCAAGGGTTTCGGGGAAACACCATATATTTT.

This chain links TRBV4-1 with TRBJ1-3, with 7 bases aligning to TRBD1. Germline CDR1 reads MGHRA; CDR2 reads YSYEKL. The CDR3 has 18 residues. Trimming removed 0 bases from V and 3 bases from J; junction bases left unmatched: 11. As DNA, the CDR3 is TGCGCCAGCAGCCAAGATCCCTTCACAGGGGTGGGTGGAAACACCATATATTTT. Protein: CASSQDPFTGVGGNTIYF.

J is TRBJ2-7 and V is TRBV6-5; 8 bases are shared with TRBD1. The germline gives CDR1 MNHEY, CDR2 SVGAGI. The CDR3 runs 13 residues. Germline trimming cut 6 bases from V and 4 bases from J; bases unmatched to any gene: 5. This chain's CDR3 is CASRRTGLYEQYF. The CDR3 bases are TGTGCCAGCAGGAGGACAGGGCTGTACGAGCAGTACTTC.

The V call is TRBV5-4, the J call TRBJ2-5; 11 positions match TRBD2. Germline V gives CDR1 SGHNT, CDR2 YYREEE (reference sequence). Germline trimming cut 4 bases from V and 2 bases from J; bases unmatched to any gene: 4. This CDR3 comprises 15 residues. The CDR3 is CASSRGTSGQETQYF. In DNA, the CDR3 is TGTGCCAGCAGCAGAGGGACTAGCGGACAAGAGACCCAGTACTTC.

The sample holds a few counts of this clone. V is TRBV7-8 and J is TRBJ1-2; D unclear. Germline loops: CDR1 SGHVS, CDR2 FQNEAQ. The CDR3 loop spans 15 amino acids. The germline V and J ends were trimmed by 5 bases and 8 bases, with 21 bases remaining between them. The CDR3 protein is CASSPSWSDGGGYTF. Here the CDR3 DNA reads TGTGCCAGCAGCCCTAGTTGGTCAGACGGCGGCGGCTACACCTTC.

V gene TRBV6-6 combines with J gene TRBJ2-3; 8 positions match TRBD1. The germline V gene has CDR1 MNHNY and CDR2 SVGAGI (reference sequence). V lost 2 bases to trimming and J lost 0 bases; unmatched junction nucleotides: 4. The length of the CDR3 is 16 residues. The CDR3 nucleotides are TGTGCCAGCAGTTACCTGACAGGGGTGAGCACAGATACGCAGTATTTT. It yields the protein CASSYLTGVSTDTQYF.

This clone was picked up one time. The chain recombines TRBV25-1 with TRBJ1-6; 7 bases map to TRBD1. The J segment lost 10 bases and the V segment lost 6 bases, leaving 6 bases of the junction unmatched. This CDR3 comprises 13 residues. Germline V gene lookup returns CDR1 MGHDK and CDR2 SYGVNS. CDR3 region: CASRFTGESPLHF. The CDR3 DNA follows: TGTGCCAGCAGATTTACAGGGGAATCACCCCTCCACTTT.

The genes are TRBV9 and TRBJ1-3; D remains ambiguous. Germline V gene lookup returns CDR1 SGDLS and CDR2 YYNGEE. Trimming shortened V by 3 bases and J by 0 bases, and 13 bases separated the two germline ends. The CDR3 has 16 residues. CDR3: CASSARSLISGNTIYF. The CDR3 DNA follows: TGTGCCAGCAGCGCCCGCTCTCTCATCTCTGGAAACACCATATATTTT.

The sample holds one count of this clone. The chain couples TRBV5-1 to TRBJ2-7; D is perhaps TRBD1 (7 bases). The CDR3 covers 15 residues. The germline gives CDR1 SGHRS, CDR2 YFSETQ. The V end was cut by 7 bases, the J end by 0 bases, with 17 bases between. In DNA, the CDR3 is TGCGCCAGCCAAGGAGGGGGCACCAACTCCTACGAGCAGTACTTC. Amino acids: CASQGGGTNSYEQYF.

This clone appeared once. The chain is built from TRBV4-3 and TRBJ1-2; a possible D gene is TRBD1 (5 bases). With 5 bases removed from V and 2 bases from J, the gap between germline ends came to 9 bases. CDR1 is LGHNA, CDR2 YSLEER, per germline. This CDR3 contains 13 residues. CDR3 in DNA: TGCGCCAGCAGCTCGGAGGGGAACTATGGCTACACCTTC. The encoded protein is CASSSEGNYGYTF.

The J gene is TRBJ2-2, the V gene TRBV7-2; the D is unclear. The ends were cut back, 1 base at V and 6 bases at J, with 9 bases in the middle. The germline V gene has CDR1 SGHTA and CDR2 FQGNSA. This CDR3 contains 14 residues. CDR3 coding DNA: TGTGCCAGCAGCTTAGAGGGTTATTCCGGGGAGCTGTTTTTT. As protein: CASSLEGYSGELFF.

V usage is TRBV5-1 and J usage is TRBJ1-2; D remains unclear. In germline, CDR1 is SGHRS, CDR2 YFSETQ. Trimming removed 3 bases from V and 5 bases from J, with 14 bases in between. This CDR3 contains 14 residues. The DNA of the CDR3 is TGCGCCAGCAGCTATATTGCCTCGGGATATGGCTACACCTTC. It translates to CASSYIASGYGYTF.

As DNA, the CDR3 is TGTGCCAGCTCACCACCGGTCAGCGGGAGCTACGAGCAGTACTTC. It translates to CASSPPVSGSYEQYF. The rearrangement joins TRBV18 to TRBJ2-7; 8 bases agree with TRBD2. V dropped 0 bases and J dropped 3; count of bases not matched to a gene: 4. This CDR3 has 15 residues. Germline V gives CDR1 KGHSH, CDR2 LQKENI.

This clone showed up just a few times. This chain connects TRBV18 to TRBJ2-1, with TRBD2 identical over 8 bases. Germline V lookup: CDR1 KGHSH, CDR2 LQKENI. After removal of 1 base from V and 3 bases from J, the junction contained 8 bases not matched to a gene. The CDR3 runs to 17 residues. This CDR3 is CASSPQAGALVYNEQFF. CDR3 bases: TGTGCCAGCTCACCACAAGCGGGAGCGTTGGTCTACAATGAGCAGTTCTTC. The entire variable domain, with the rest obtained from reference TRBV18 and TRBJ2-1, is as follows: NAGVMQNPRHLVRRRGQEARLRCSPMKGHSHVYWYRQLPEEGLKFMVYLQKENIIDESGMPKERFSAEFPKEGPSILRIQQVVRGDSAAYFCASSPQAGALVYNEQFFGPGTRLTVL.

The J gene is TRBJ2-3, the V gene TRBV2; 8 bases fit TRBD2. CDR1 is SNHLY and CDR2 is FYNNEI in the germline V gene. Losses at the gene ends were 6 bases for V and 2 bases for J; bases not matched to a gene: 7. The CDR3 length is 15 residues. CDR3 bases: TGTGCCAGCAGCCGCGAGCGGGGGCCCACAGATACGCAGTATTTT. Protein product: CASSRERGPTDTQYF.

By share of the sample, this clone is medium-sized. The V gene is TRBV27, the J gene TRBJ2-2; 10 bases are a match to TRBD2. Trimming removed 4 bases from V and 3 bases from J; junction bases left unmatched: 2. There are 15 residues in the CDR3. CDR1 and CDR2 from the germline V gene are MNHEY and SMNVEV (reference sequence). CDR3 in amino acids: CASSSLAGYTGELFF. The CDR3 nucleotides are TGTGCCAGCAGTTCACTAGCGGGGTACACCGGGGAGCTGTTTTTT.

DNA for the CDR3: TGTGCCAGCAGCCCGGGACAGGGAAGGAAAATGACTGAAGCTTTCTTT. Its protein product is CASSPGQGRKMTEAFF. The rearrangement links TRBV7-9 to TRBJ1-1; the match to TRBD1 covers 9 bases. In germline, CDR1 is SEHNR, CDR2 FQNEAQ (reference sequence). The CDR3 totals 16 residues. V lost 5 bases and J lost 5; bases outside the gene matches: 12.

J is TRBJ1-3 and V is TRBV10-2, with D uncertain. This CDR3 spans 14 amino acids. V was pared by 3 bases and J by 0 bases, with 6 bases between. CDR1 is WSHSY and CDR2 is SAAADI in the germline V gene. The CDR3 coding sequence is TGCGCCAGCAGTGATGGCTCCTCTGGAAACACCATATATTTT. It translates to CASSDGSSGNTIYF.

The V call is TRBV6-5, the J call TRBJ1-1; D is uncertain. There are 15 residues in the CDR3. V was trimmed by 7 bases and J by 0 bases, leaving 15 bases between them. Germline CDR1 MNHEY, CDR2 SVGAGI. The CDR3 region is CASIKSLIMNTEAFF. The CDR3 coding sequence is TGTGCCAGCATCAAAAGCCTGATTATGAACACTGAAGCTTTCTTT.

The CDR3 sequence is CASSPRAGGYEQYF. The DNA for the CDR3 is TGTGCCAGCAGTCCCCGGGCCGGAGGGTACGAGCAGTACTTC. The V call is TRBV2, the J call TRBJ2-7; weak D call: TRBD2 (6 bases). Germline CDR1 reads SNHLY; CDR2 reads FYNNEI. Trimming shortened V by 5 bases and J by 4 bases, and 15 bases separated the two germline ends. This CDR3 is 14 amino acids long.

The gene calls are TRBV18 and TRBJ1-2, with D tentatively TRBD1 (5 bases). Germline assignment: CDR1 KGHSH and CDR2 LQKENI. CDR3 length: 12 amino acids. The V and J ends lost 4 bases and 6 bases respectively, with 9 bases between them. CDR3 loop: CASSRGVDGYTF. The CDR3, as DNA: TGTGCCAGCTCACGGGGGGTGGATGGCTACACCTTC.